This TCR beta chain was sequenced for a study of blood T cell repertoires in COVID-19. Using immunoSEQ multiplex PCR, the repertoire was profiled, and TCRdb retains in-frame clones only, with some absent. The sample consists of 200,000 to 300,000 clones, about four fifths of them appearing once. CDR1 and CDR2 (germline): MDHEN, SYDVKM. V lost 2 bases to trimming and J lost 13 bases, with 15 bases between them. The CDR3 covers 13 residues. The chain employs TRBV28 and TRBJ1-5, with D possibly matching TRBD1 (5 bases). The origin of this receptor is a woman aged 80 or over with acute or convalescent COVID-19. Source material: peripheral blood. The CDR3 loop reads CASSLGTSRGQHF. DNA for the CDR3: TGTGCCAGCAGTTTAGGGACCTCTCGGGGGCAGCATTTT. Full variable domain (outside the CDR3, taken from reference TRBV28 and TRBJ1-5): DVKVTQSSRYLVKRTGEKVFLECVQDMDHENMFWYRQDPGLGLRLIYFSYDVKMKEKGDIPEGYSVSREKKERFSLILESASTNQTSMYLCASSLGTSRGQHFGDGTRLSIL.